This TCR beta chain was retrieved from a study of CD8+ T cells in alopecia areata. Trimming pared 6 bases from V and 7 bases from J, leaving 19 bases between. In germline, CDR1 is KGHSH, CDR2 LQKENI. The CDR3 consists of 15 residues. In each case, RNA was isolated and then reverse transcribed into cDNA as the sequencing template. TCRdb keeps only in-frame clones here, not all; method: immunoSEQ multiplex PCR. Altogether some 100,000 clones are present, approximately 58% being singletons, with the ten largest covering about 3%. The receptor comes from a human donor in good health. The J gene is TRBJ1-5, the V gene TRBV18; weak D call: TRBD1 (6 bases). Sequencing was done on a sample of CD4+ T cells sorted from blood. In DNA, the CDR3 is TGTGCCAGCTCTTTGGAGACAGGAAAAGGACAGCCCCAGCATTTT. Its translation: CASSLETGKGQPQHF.